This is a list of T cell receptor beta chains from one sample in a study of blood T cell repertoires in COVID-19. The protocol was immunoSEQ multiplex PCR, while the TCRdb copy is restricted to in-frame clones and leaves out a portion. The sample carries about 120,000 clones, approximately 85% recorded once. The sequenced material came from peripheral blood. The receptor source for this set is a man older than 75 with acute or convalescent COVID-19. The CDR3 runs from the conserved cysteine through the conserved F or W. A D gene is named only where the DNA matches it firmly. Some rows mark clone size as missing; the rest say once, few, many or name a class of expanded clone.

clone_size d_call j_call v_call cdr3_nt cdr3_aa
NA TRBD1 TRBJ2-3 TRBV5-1 TGCGCCAGCAGCAGGGACAGTCGCGCAGATACGCAGTATTTT CASSRDSRADTQYF
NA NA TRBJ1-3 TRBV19 TGTGCCAGTAGATGGGCGGGAAAATCTGGAAACACCATATATTTT CASRWAGKSGNTIYF
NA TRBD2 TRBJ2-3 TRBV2 TGTGCCAGCAGGAAAATTAGCGGGGGGATCACAGATACGCAGTATTTT CASRKISGGITDTQYF
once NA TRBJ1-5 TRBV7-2 TGTGCCAGCAGCTTATTGGGCACCTATGGCAATCAGCCCCAGCATTTT CASSLLGTYGNQPQHF
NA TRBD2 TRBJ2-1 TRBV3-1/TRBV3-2 TGTGCCAGCAGCCAAGGAGCGACACGGACTAGCGGGAGAAATGAGCAGTTCTTC CASSQGATRTSGRNEQFF
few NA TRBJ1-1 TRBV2 TGTGCCAGCAGTGGACACTTGAACACTGAAGCTTTCTTT CASSGHLNTEAFF
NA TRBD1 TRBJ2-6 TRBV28 TGTGCCAGCAGGGGGACAGGCGACTTTGCTGGGGCCAACGTCCTGACTTTC CASRGTGDFAGANVLTF
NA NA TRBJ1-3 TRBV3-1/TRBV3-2 TGTGCCAGCAGCCAACGGGACATGGGAAACACCATATATTTT CASSQRDMGNTIYF
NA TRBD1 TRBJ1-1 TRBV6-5 TGTGCCAGCAGCCCGGGACAGGGGGCCTCCGGAGCTTTCTTT CASSPGQGASGAFF
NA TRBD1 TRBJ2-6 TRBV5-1 TGCGCCAGCAGCCCGGGACAGGGGCTCACTGGGGCCAACGTCCTGACTTTC CASSPGQGLTGANVLTF
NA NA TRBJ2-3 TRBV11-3 TGTGCCAGCAGCTCCCCCGGGAGCACAGATACGCAGTATTTT CASSSPGSTDTQYF
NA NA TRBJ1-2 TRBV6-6 TGTGCCAGCAGTCCTGGGCCTGTCACCTATGGCTACACCTTC CASSPGPVTYGYTF
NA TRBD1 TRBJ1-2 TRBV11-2 TGTGCCAGCAGCTTACTAGGGGGCCTGAAGGGTGGCTACACCTTC CASSLLGGLKGGYTF
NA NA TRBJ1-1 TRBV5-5 TGTGCCAGCAATACAGGGCTTCAGTCTGGTGAAGCTTTCTTT CASNTGLQSGEAFF
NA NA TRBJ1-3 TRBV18 TGTGCCAGCTCATCAACCGCCCGGGACTCTGGAAACACCATATATTTT CASSSTARDSGNTIYF
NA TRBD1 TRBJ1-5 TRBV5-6 TGTGCCAGCAGCATCCGGACAGGAAGGAAGGACAATCAGCCCCAGCATTTT CASSIRTGRKDNQPQHF
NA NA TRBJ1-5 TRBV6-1 TGTGCCAGCAGTGAAGCGTCCGGGAATCAGCCCCAGCATTTT CASSEASGNQPQHF
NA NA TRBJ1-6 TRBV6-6 TGTGCCAGCATTCACGGGAGCTCCTATAATTCACCCCTCCACTTT CASIHGSSYNSPLHF
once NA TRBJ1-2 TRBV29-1 TGCAGCCTGGGGGGGCTGGACTATGGCTACACCTTC CSLGGLDYGYTF
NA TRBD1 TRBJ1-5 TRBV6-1 TGTGCCAGCAGTGAAGCGGGACAGTATAGCAATCAGCCCCAGCATTTT CASSEAGQYSNQPQHF
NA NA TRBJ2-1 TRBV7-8 TGTGCCAGCAGCTCCCTCGCGGATTCCTTCCTACAGTTCTTC CASSSLADSFLQFF
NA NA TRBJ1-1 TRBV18 TGTGCCAGCTCACCGGCAGGGTGGTACACTGAAGCTTTCTTT CASSPAGWYTEAFF
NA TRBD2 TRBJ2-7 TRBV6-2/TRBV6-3 TGTGCCAGCAGCCCCGGGACTACCCATGCCTACGAGCAGTACTTC CASSPGTTHAYEQYF
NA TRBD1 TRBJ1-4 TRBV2 TGTGCCAGCATCCCAACCGGGACAGAAAATGAAAAACTGTTTTTT CASIPTGTENEKLFF
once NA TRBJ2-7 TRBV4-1 TGCGCCAGCAGCCAAGGTAATCCTCGGGACGAGCAGTACTTC CASSQGNPRDEQYF